This TCR beta chain was captured by sequencing in a study of T cell responses to AZD1222 COVID-19 vaccine. General study findings and limits: Repertoires were obtained solely post-peak T cell response. Reportedly, nearly half of unique spike TCRs recognized epitopes outside B.1.351/B.1.1.7 mutations. Among those given AZD1222, only six were seropositive at baseline.

TCRdb's copy holds only in-frame clones and misses some; the assay was immunoSEQ multiplex PCR. Here the sample spans roughly 35,000 clones, 80% to 90% being singletons. This CDR3 comprises 16 residues. Trimming stripped 4 bases from V and 7 bases from J, with 20 bases between. The germline V gene has CDR1 MNHEY and CDR2 SMNVEV (reference sequence). About this clone: The antigen is unknown.

Researchers grouped second doses given at about 4 or about 12 weeks into one pool. This clonotype was obtained from an adult who received the AZD1222 COVID-19 vaccine. The chain is built from TRBV27 and TRBJ2-1, with D possibly matching TRBD2 (7 bases). The material was peripheral blood, obtained 28 days after the second AZD1222 dose. For the CDR3, the DNA is TGTGCCAGCAGTTCGACCGGAGGGGGGGAGAATAATGAGCAGTTCTTC. Translation gives CASSSTGGGENNEQFF.